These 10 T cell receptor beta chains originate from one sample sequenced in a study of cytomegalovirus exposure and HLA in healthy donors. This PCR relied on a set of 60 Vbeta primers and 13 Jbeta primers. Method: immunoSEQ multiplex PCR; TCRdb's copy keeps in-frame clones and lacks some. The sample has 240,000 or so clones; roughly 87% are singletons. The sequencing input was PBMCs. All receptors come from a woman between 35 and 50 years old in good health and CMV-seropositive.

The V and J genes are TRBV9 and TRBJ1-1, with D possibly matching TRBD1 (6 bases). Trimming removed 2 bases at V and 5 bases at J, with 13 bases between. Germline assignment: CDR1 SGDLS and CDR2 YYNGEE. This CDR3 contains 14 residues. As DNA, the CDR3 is TGTGCCAGCAGCGTGGGAGGGGGGAGGACTGAAGCTTTCTTT. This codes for CASSVGGGRTEAFF.

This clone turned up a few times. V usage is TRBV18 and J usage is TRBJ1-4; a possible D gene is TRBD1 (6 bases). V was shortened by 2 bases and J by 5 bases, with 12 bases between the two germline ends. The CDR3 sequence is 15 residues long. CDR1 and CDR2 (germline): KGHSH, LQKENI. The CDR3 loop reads CASSPGGQPNEKLFF. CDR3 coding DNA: TGTGCCAGCTCACCAGGGGGACAACCCAATGAAAAACTGTTTTTT. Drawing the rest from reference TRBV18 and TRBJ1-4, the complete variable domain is NAGVMQNPRHLVRRRGQEARLRCSPMKGHSHVYWYRQLPEEGLKFMVYLQKENIIDESGMPKERFSAEFPKEGPSILRIQQVVRGDSAAYFCASSPGGQPNEKLFFGSGTQLSVL.

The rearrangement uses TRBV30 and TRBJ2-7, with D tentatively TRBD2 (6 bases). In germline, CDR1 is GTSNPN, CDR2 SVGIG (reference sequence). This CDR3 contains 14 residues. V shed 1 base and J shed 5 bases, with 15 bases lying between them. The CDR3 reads CAWSAGLQQNEQYF. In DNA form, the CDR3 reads TGTGCCTGGAGTGCGGGACTGCAGCAAAACGAGCAGTACTTC. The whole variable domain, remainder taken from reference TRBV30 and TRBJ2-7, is SQTIHQWPATLVQPVGSPLSLECTVEGTSNPNLYWYRQAAGRGLQLLFYSVGIGQISSEVPQNLSASRPQDRQFILSSKKLLLSDSGFYLCAWSAGLQQNEQYFGPGTRLTVT.

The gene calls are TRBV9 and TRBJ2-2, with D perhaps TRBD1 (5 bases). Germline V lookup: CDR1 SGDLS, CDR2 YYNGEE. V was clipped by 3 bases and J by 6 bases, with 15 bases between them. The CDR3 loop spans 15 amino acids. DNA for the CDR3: TGTGCCAGCAGCGGGGGCAGGGATAAAGCCGGGGAGCTGTTTTTT. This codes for CASSGGRDKAGELFF.

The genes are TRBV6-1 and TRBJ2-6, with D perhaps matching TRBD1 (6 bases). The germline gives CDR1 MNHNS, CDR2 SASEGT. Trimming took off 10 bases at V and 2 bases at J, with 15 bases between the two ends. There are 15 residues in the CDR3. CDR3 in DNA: TGTGCCACTAAAAGAACAGGGACTGGGGCCAACGTCCTGACTTTC. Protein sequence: CATKRTGTGANVLTF.

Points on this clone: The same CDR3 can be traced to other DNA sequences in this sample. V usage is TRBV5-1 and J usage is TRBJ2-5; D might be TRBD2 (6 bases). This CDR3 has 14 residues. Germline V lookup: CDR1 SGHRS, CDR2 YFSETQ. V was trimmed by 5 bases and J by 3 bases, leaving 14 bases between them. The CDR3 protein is CASSSGGVEETQYF. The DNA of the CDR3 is TGCGCCAGCAGTTCTGGAGGGGTTGAAGAGACCCAGTACTTC. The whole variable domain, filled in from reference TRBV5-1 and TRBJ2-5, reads KAGVTQTPRYLIKTRGQQVTLSCSPISGHRSVSWYQQTPGQGLQFLFEYFSETQRNKGNFPGRFSGRQFSNSRSEMNVSTLELGDSALYLCASSSGGVEETQYFGPGTRLLVL.

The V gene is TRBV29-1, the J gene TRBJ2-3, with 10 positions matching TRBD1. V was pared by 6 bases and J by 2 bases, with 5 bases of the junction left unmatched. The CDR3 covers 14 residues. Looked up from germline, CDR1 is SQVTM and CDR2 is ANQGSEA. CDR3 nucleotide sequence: TGCAGCGTCCGACAGGGGGCCCTCACAGATACGCAGTATTTT. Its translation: CSVRQGALTDTQYF.

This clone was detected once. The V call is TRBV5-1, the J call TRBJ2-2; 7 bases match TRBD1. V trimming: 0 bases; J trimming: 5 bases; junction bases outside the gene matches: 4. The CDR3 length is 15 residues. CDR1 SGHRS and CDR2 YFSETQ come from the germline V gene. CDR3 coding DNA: TGCGCCAGCAGCTTGGGAGGGGGCCATACCGGGGAGCTGTTTTTT. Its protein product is CASSLGGGHTGELFF.

The CDR3 nucleotides read TGTGCCAGCAGCTTGGATCTAGCGGGGGGGGTTGAGCAGTTCTTC. Translation: CASSLDLAGGVEQFF. The chain is built from TRBV5-4 and TRBJ2-1; 12 bases map to TRBD2. The germline CDR1 and CDR2 sequences are SGHNT and YYREEE (reference sequence). Unmatched junction bases numbered 4, after V lost 0 bases and J lost 9 bases. This CDR3 comprises 15 residues.

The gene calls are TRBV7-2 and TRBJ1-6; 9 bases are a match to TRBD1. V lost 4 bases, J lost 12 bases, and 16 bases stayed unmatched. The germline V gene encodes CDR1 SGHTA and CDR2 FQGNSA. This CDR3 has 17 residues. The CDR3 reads CASSWGHGTGRFVPLHF. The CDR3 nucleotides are TGTGCCAGCAGCTGGGGTCATGGGACAGGGAGATTTGTACCCCTCCACTTT.